This T cell receptor beta chain was captured by sequencing in a study of spatial heterogeneity in lung cancer. Study overall: PBMC samples from follow-up, where available, were sequenced a median of approximately 24 months after resection.

This clonotype has ten or more counts. The CDR3 covers 15 residues. CDR1 is SGHNT and CDR2 is YYREEE in the germline V gene (reference sequence). The V and J ends lost 0 bases and 0 bases respectively, with 8 bases between them. TCRdb reprocessed the 5' RACE reads via MiXCR and lists one record per CDR3 protein. This sample has some 35,000 distinct CDR3 sequences, with around 6.9% found just once. As for time point: blood at routine non-recurrence follow-up after resection. Whole RNA, isolated from tumor, nontumor lung or frozen PBMC, was sequenced without prior sorting. The sequence was obtained from a male donor with early-stage non-small cell lung cancer. The chain recombines TRBV5-4 with TRBJ2-3; maybe TRBD1 (6 bases). Source: PBMCs, taken at follow-up. The CDR3 is CASSLGDISTDTQYF. DNA of the CDR3: TGTGCCAGCAGCTTGGGGGACATTAGCACAGATACGCAGTATTTT.